A selection of T cell receptor beta chains follows, all from one sample in a study of T cell responses to AZD1222 COVID-19 vaccine. Here immunoSEQ multiplex PCR was the method, and the copy in TCRdb shows in-frame clones only, minus some. The sample shows around 100,000 clones, 84% of them seen only once. This sample comprised peripheral blood, obtained on day 0 of AZD1222 vaccination. These TCRs come from an adult in good health. The CDR3 runs from the conserved cysteine through the conserved F or W. The D gene is left open where the match is weak. Clone sizes are given selectively: once, few, many, or a class where the clone is expanded.

NA	TRBV5-5	TRBJ1-5	NA	TGTGCCAGCAGCTCTGACAGTTCGCATCAGCCCCAGCATTTT	CASSSDSSHQPQHF
once	TRBV28	TRBJ2-7	TRBD2	TGTGCCAGCAGTTTATTCCCAACTAGCGGGAAGCTCGGGGAGCAGTACTTC	CASSLFPTSGKLGEQYF
NA	TRBV5-6	TRBJ1-2	TRBD1	TGTGCCAGCAGCTTTCCGGACAGGACCTATGGCTACACCTTC	CASSFPDRTYGYTF
NA	TRBV3-1/TRBV3-2	TRBJ2-1	TRBD2	TGTGCCAGCAGCCAAGGGATTCGCGGGGGGGCCTTGAATGAGCAGTTCTTC	CASSQGIRGGALNEQFF
NA	TRBV5-8	TRBJ2-1	NA	TGTGCCAGTAGCCCCACAGGGAGGAATGAGCAGTTCTTC	CASSPTGRNEQFF
NA	TRBV11-3	TRBJ2-5	TRBD2	TGTGCCAGCAGCTTAGGCGGGAGGGTTACTACTGGCGAGACCCAGTACTTC	CASSLGGRVTTGETQYF
few	TRBV2	TRBJ2-5	NA	TGTGCCAGCAGTGTTGGAGGTTCCGGCGGGCAAGAGACCCAGTACTTC	CASSVGGSGGQETQYF
NA	TRBV5-8	TRBJ1-4	TRBD1	TGTGCCAGCAGCCTGATACAGGGGGCAGCTAATGAAAAACTGTTTTTT	CASSLIQGAANEKLFF
NA	TRBV29-1	TRBJ2-2	NA	TGCAGCGTTGCGCGACAGAACACCGGGGAGCTGTTTTTT	CSVARQNTGELFF
NA	TRBV18	TRBJ1-3	TRBD1	TGTGCCAGCTCACTGACGCAGGGGGCGACTGGAAACACCATATATTTT	CASSLTQGATGNTIYF
few	TRBV19	TRBJ2-6	NA	TGTGCCAGTAGTATAGGTTGGCGGGGGCGCTCTGGGGCCAACGTCCTGACTTTC	CASSIGWRGRSGANVLTF
NA	TRBV15	TRBJ2-1	TRBD2	TGTGCCACCAGCAGACTAGGGACTAGATTGGTCTTC	CATSRLGTRLVF
NA	TRBV3-1/TRBV3-2	TRBJ1-2	TRBD1	TGTGCCAGCAGCCAAGGTCGGACAGGGCGGAACTATGGCTACACCTTC	CASSQGRTGRNYGYTF
NA	TRBV11-1	TRBJ1-1	NA	TGTGCCAGCAGCTTAGGGTGGATGAACACTGAAGCTTTCTTT	CASSLGWMNTEAFF
NA	TRBV2	TRBJ2-3	NA	TGTGCCAGCAGTGAAGGCTTAACGAGCACAGATACGCAGTATTTT	CASSEGLTSTDTQYF
NA	TRBV7-3	TRBJ2-1	TRBD1	TGTGCCAGCAGCTTATTAGGGACAGGGGCCCACAATGAGCAGTTCTTC	CASSLLGTGAHNEQFF
NA	TRBV12-3/TRBV12-4	TRBJ1-1	NA	TGTGCCAGCAACGATAGGGGGGTTCGAGCTTTCTTT	CASNDRGVRAFF
once	TRBV6-1	TRBJ2-7	TRBD1	TGTGCCAGCAGTGCGAACTCCCTCCGGGACAGGGTCGTTGGGCAGTACTTC	CASSANSLRDRVVGQYF
NA	TRBV28	TRBJ2-1	TRBD2	TGTGCCAGCAGTGGAGTAGCGGGAGCCTACAATGAGCAGTTCTTC	CASSGVAGAYNEQFF
NA	TRBV13	TRBJ2-2	TRBD1	TGTGCCAGCAGCACCTCAAGAGGGACAGGGCAAACCGGGGAGCTGTTTTTT	CASSTSRGTGQTGELFF
once	TRBV7-9	TRBJ1-6	NA	TGTGCCAGCAGCTTCGGCGGGAGTACCAATTCACCCCTCCACTTT	CASSFGGSTNSPLHF
few	TRBV5-1	TRBJ2-1	NA	TGCGCCAGCAGCTTGGGTCAGGGGAAATACAATGAGCAGTTCTTC	CASSLGQGKYNEQFF
NA	TRBV24-1	TRBJ2-1	TRBD2	TGTGCCACCAGTGATGGGGCTAGCGGGAACTATGAGCAGTTCTTC	CATSDGASGNYEQFF
NA	TRBV24-1	TRBJ1-2	TRBD1	TGTGCCACCAGTGACCCCACCCCGGGACAGGGGAACTATGGCTACACCTTC	CATSDPTPGQGNYGYTF
NA	TRBV7-2	TRBJ2-5	TRBD2	TGTGCCAGCAGCTTTGGGAGGGCCGGGGGGACCCAGTACTTC	CASSFGRAGGTQYF
NA	TRBV9	TRBJ2-3	NA	TGTGCCAGCAGCGTAGGGAATAGACCAGATACGCAGTATTTT	CASSVGNRPDTQYF
NA	TRBV13	TRBJ2-3	TRBD2	TGTGCCAGCAGCCCTGGGACTAGCGGGGGGGCAAGAGCGCAGTATTTT	CASSPGTSGGARAQYF
NA	TRBV5-6	TRBJ2-3	TRBD1	TGTGCCAGCAGCGAAGGCCTGGACAGGGGGCGCGCAGATACGCAGTATTTT	CASSEGLDRGRADTQYF
NA	TRBV4-1	TRBJ1-1	NA	TGCGCCAGCAGCCAAGATACGGTTGGGAACACTGAAGCTTTCTTT	CASSQDTVGNTEAFF
NA	TRBV7-2	TRBJ1-5	NA	TGTGCCACCGGAAGGGGAGAAGGTCAGCCCCAGCATTTT	CATGRGEGQPQHF
NA	TRBV5-4	TRBJ2-1	TRBD2	TGTGCCAGCAGCTTTCCGGGAGGAACAGCGGGAAATGAGCAGTTCTTC	CASSFPGGTAGNEQFF
once	TRBV12-3/TRBV12-4	TRBJ1-4	NA	TGTGCCAGCAGTCCTCATTCTAATGAAAAACTGTTTTTT	CASSPHSNEKLFF
NA	TRBV7-2	TRBJ2-2	TRBD2	TGTGCCAGCAGCTATGGACTAGCGGGGGGCACCGGGGAGCTGTTTTTT	CASSYGLAGGTGELFF
once	TRBV4-3	TRBJ1-6	NA	TGCGCCAGCAGCCAAACCGTTAATTCACCCCTCCACTTT	CASSQTVNSPLHF
NA	TRBV29-1	TRBJ1-5	NA	TGCAGCGTTGAAGATATACGAGGGCTATGTCAGCCCCAGCATTTT	CSVEDIRGLCQPQHF
NA	TRBV28	TRBJ2-1	NA	TGTGCCAGCTGGCAGTTCAATGAGCAGTTCTTC	CASWQFNEQFF
NA	TRBV11-3	TRBJ2-7	NA	TGTGCCAGCAGCTTCGAGGAGGGAAACTCCTACGAGCAGTACTTC	CASSFEEGNSYEQYF
NA	TRBV5-5	TRBJ1-5	NA	TGTGCCAGCAGCTTGGACCCGGTGGGCAATCAGCCCCAGCATTTT	CASSLDPVGNQPQHF
NA	TRBV18	TRBJ1-3	TRBD1	TGTGCCAGCTCACCCCTCCCCGACAGGGGTTCTCGGCTGGCTGGAAACACCATATATTTT	CASSPLPDRGSRLAGNTIYF
once	TRBV28	TRBJ2-7	NA	TGTGCCAGCAGTTTATTGGGGGGCAGAGAGCAGTACTTC	CASSLLGGREQYF
NA	TRBV9	TRBJ1-3	NA	TGTGCCAGCAGCTACGGAGTAGGCAACACCATATATTTT	CASSYGVGNTIYF
once	TRBV19	TRBJ2-7	TRBD1	TGTGCCAGTAGTACTACAGGGGCATGGTTGGAGCAGTACTTC	CASSTTGAWLEQYF
NA	TRBV18	TRBJ1-1	NA	TGTGCCAGCTCCCCTGGTTGGGGCCCGGACACTGAAGCTTTCTTT	CASSPGWGPDTEAFF
NA	TRBV5-4	TRBJ2-1	NA	TGTGCCAGCAGCGCATTAACTTCCAAATACAATGAGCAGTTCTTC	CASSALTSKYNEQFF
NA	TRBV12-5	TRBJ2-5	TRBD2	TGTGCTAGTGGTTTGGGGCGGGAGGCAATAGAGACCCAGTACTTC	CASGLGREAIETQYF
NA	TRBV3-1/TRBV3-2	TRBJ2-5	NA	TGTGCCAGCAGCCAAGGAGGAAGAGAGACCCAGTACTTC	CASSQGGRETQYF
NA	TRBV29-1	TRBJ1-2	NA	TGCAGCGAAAAACCGACAGGAACCTATGGCTACACCTTC	CSEKPTGTYGYTF
NA	TRBV5-1	TRBJ2-1	NA	TGCGCCAGCAGCTTGGTTGGGTTCTCCTACAATGAGCAGTTCTTC	CASSLVGFSYNEQFF
NA	TRBV7-9	TRBJ1-5	NA	TGTGCCAGCAGCTTAGGACCGGAGAGAAATCAGCCCCAGCATTTT	CASSLGPERNQPQHF